The 4 T cell receptor beta chains reported below all come from one sample, sequenced in a study of T-cell reconstitution after alpha-beta-depleted transplantation in children. Unique molecular identifiers were used in preparing the TCRbeta library. One entry per CDR3 protein results from TCRdb running MiXCR on the PCR reads. The table has about 110,000 distinct CDR3 sequences, around 6.4% seen once; the top ten hold about 23%. The sequencing used PBMCs, mostly from graft donor cells, collected 360 days after TCRalphabeta/CD19-depleted stem cell transplant. The receptors come from a male patient aged 2 to 10 who had a stem cell transplant for acute lymphoblastic leukemia, so the T cells may come from the graft donor.

This clonotype was recorded many times. The rearrangement uses TRBV24-1 and TRBJ2-1, with 9 bases identical to TRBD1. The germline gives CDR1 KGHDR, CDR2 SFDVKD. The V and J ends lost 2 bases and 8 bases, in that order; junction bases with no gene match: 9. The CDR3 consists of 16 residues. The CDR3 region has the DNA TGTGCCACCAGTGATTGGGGGACAGGGCCGAGCGATGAGCAGTTCTTC. Translation gives CATSDWGTGPSDEQFF.

This clonotype was seen at least ten times. The chain combines TRBV6-2 or TRBV6-3 with TRBJ2-5, with 7 bases fitting TRBD2. Germline V gives CDR1 MNHEY, CDR2 SVGEGT. Trimming at V came to 2 bases and at J to 4 bases, leaving 7 bases not matched to a gene. This CDR3 has 15 residues. The CDR3, as DNA: TGTGCCAGCAGTTACCCAGCGGGGAGTCGAGAGACCCAGTACTTC. Encoded protein: CASSYPAGSRETQYF.

There are many counts of this clonotype. The CDR3 DNA sequence: TGTGCCACCAGTGCCGGTTCTGGTTGGGCCAACGTCCTGACTTTC. Residues: CATSAGSGWANVLTF. The J gene is TRBJ2-6, the V gene TRBV24-1; D unresolved. Trimming left V 5 bases short and J 5 bases short, with 12 bases between. There are 15 residues in the CDR3. Germline V gene lookup returns CDR1 KGHDR and CDR2 SFDVKD.

This clonotype was seen more than once but under ten times. CDR3 coding DNA: TGTGCCATCAGTGGAGACAGGGGCCCCGCCTACAATGAGCAGTTCTTC. It codes for CAISGDRGPAYNEQFF. The chain links TRBV10-3 to TRBJ2-1; 8 bases are shared with TRBD1. Germline CDR1 and CDR2: ENHRY and SYGVKD. V was clipped by 4 bases and J by 2 bases; unmatched bases: 7. The CDR3 has 16 residues.